Listed below are T cell receptor beta chains from one sample, sequenced in a study of cytomegalovirus exposure and HLA in healthy donors. Profiling relied on immunoSEQ multiplex PCR, and the TCRdb table lists in-frame clones only, not all of them. In the table there are 170,000 or so clones, roughly 80% of which are singletons. Sample: PBMCs. The receptors shown here come from a woman between 18 and 29 years old in good health and CMV-seropositive. Each CDR3 is given with its conserved first and last residue. A D gene is named only where the DNA matches it firmly. Clone size, where shown, is once, few, many, or a class for clones that have expanded.

clone size | J gene | V gene | D gene | CDR3 length | CDR3 protein | CDR3 DNA
NA | TRBJ2-5 | TRBV10-1 | NA | 16 | CASKSIPGDYQETQYF | TGCGCCAGCAAATCTATCCCGGGGGACTACCAAGAGACCCAGTACTTC
once | TRBJ1-3 | TRBV7-2 | TRBD1 | 16 | CASSPHGQGLGNTIYF | TGTGCCAGCAGCCCCCACGGACAGGGGCTAGGAAACACCATATATTTT
once | TRBJ1-2 | TRBV13 | NA | 13 | CASSLGGTYGYTF | TGTGCCAGCAGCTTAGGAGGGACTTATGGCTACACCTTC
NA | TRBJ1-5 | TRBV2 | NA | 15 | CASSEAFRTNQPQHF | TGTGCCAGCAGTGAAGCCTTCAGGACAAATCAGCCCCAGCATTTT
NA | TRBJ2-2 | TRBV7-9 | TRBD2 | 16 | CASSFRLAWLAGELFF | TGTGCCAGCAGCTTTCGACTAGCATGGCTCGCCGGGGAGCTGTTTTTT
NA | TRBJ2-7 | TRBV11-2 | NA | 13 | CASSLLQGYEQYF | TGTGCCAGCAGCTTGCTACAGGGCTACGAGCAGTACTTC
once | TRBJ2-2 | TRBV9 | NA | 12 | CASSRLTGELFF | TGTGCCAGCAGCCGACTAACCGGGGAGCTGTTTTTT
NA | TRBJ2-1 | TRBV13 | TRBD1 | 14 | CASSTSTGTNEQFF | TGTGCCAGCAGCACCTCGACAGGGACCAATGAGCAGTTCTTC
NA | TRBJ2-1 | TRBV6-6 | NA | 15 | CASSHTKSSYNEQFF | TGTGCCAGCAGCCATACCAAGAGCTCCTACAATGAGCAGTTCTTC
NA | TRBJ1-5 | TRBV6-1 | NA | 11 | CASSDRGLPHF | TGTGCCAGCAGTGACCGAGGGCTCCCGCATTTT
NA | TRBJ2-1 | TRBV9 | TRBD2 | 16 | CASSVGSSGGDNEQFF | TGTGCCAGCAGCGTAGGGTCTAGCGGGGGGGACAATGAGCAGTTCTTC
NA | TRBJ2-7 | TRBV6-5 | NA | 14 | CASRKYRGGYEQYF | TGTGCCAGCAGGAAGTACAGGGGAGGCTACGAGCAGTACTTC
NA | TRBJ2-7 | TRBV15 | NA | 15 | CATSRDRMGGAEQYF | TGTGCCACCAGCAGAGATCGAATGGGAGGAGCCGAGCAGTACTTC
few | TRBJ1-6 | TRBV27 | NA | 15 | CASSLRQDHDSPLHF | TGTGCCAGCAGTCTCCGACAGGATCATGATTCACCCCTCCACTTT
once | TRBJ2-1 | TRBV7-2 | TRBD2 | 15 | CASTLTSSRHNEQFF | TGTGCCAGCACCTTGACTAGCAGCAGGCACAATGAGCAGTTCTTC
few | TRBJ1-3 | TRBV11-2 | NA | 11 | CASSSRGAIYF | TGTGCCAGCAGCTCCCGCGGCGCCATATATTTT
NA | TRBJ1-1 | TRBV5-6 | NA | 13 | CASSPRQNTEAFF | TGTGCCAGCAGCCCACGACAGAACACTGAAGCTTTCTTT
many | TRBJ2-7 | TRBV9 | TRBD1 | 15 | CASNSDRDSAYEQYF | TGTGCCAGCAACTCCGACCGGGACAGCGCCTACGAGCAGTACTTC
NA | TRBJ2-1 | TRBV5-4 | NA | 12 | CASSQGNNEQFF | TGTGCCAGCAGCCAGGGGAACAATGAGCAGTTCTTC
once | TRBJ1-2 | TRBV10-3 | TRBD1 | 17 | CAIRITGQGGANYGYTF | TGTGCCATCAGGATTACGGGACAGGGAGGAGCTAACTATGGCTACACCTTC
NA | TRBJ2-3 | TRBV19 | NA | 14 | CASRWEVGTDTQYF | TGTGCCAGTAGGTGGGAGGTCGGCACAGATACGCAGTATTTT
NA | TRBJ2-3 | TRBV5-1 | TRBD2 | 16 | CASSRLAGDHTDTQYF | TGCGCCAGCAGCCGACTAGCGGGGGACCACACAGATACGCAGTATTTT
NA | TRBJ1-4 | TRBV5-1 | NA | 14 | CASSQTETGEKLFF | TGCGCCAGCAGCCAAACAGAGACAGGTGAAAAACTGTTTTTT
NA | TRBJ1-6 | TRBV7-6 | NA | 15 | CASSYRTSYNSPLHF | TGTGCCAGCAGCTACCGAACATCTTATAATTCACCCCTCCACTTT
NA | TRBJ1-3 | TRBV15 | TRBD1 | 18 | CATSRDGPRTGDGNTIYF | TGTGCCACCAGCAGAGATGGCCCCCGGACAGGTGACGGGAACACCATATATTTT
NA | TRBJ2-3 | TRBV5-6 | NA | 15 | CASRPIGQSTDTQYF | TGTGCCAGCAGACCGATCGGACAGAGCACAGATACGCAGTATTTT
NA | TRBJ2-7 | TRBV7-2 | TRBD2 | 17 | CASSLGLPSGVKYEQYF | TGTGCCAGCAGCTTAGGACTGCCTAGCGGGGTAAAATACGAGCAGTACTTC
NA | TRBJ2-7 | TRBV25-1 | TRBD2 | 14 | CASSDISGGFEQYF | TGTGCCAGCAGTGACATTAGCGGGGGATTCGAGCAGTACTTC
NA | TRBJ1-1 | TRBV4-1 | TRBD1 | 15 | CASSQVEGASTEAFF | TGCGCCAGCAGCCAAGTTGAGGGGGCGAGCACTGAAGCTTTCTTT
NA | TRBJ1-5 | TRBV19 | NA | 16 | CASSIPPQAGNQPQHF | TGTGCCAGTAGTATTCCCCCACAGGCCGGAAATCAGCCCCAGCATTTT
once | TRBJ1-2 | TRBV19 | NA | 14 | CASRPDRSSYGYTF | TGTGCCAGTAGACCCGACAGGAGCAGCTATGGCTACACCTTC
NA | TRBJ1-4 | TRBV19 | NA | 14 | CASSTRDWSEKLFF | TGTGCCAGTAGTACCCGGGACTGGAGCGAAAAACTGTTTTTT
once | TRBJ1-2 | TRBV27 | TRBD1 | 13 | CASSQTGVYGYTF | TGTGCCAGCAGCCAGACAGGGGTTTATGGCTACACCTTC
NA | TRBJ2-7 | TRBV7-8 | NA | 15 | CASSSGTTLSYEQYF | TGTGCCAGCAGTTCCGGGACAACCCTTTCCTACGAGCAGTACTTC
NA | TRBJ2-3 | TRBV11-1 | TRBD1 | 14 | CASSWTGGIDTQYF | TGTGCCAGCAGCTGGACAGGGGGCATAGATACGCAGTATTTT
NA | TRBJ1-5 | TRBV27 | TRBD1 | 15 | CASSLREGGGQPQHF | TGTGCCAGCAGTTTAAGGGAAGGGGGCGGACAGCCCCAGCATTTT
NA | TRBJ1-6 | TRBV6-6 | NA | 16 | CASSGGGTSYNSPLHF | TGTGCCAGCAGTGGCGGAGGTACCTCCTATAATTCACCCCTCCACTTT
NA | TRBJ1-2 | TRBV9 | TRBD1 | 15 | CASSDQDRGVYGYTF | TGTGCCAGCAGCGATCAGGACAGGGGGGTCTATGGCTACACCTTC
NA | TRBJ2-7 | TRBV2 | TRBD2 | 15 | CASKVRLAGTYEQYF | TGTGCCAGCAAGGTCCGACTAGCGGGAACCTACGAGCAGTACTTC
NA | TRBJ1-2 | TRBV27 | TRBD1 | 15 | CASRPAQGGGYGYTF | TGTGCCAGCAGACCAGCACAGGGGGGAGGGTATGGCTACACCTTC
NA | TRBJ2-2 | TRBV10-3 | TRBD1 | 14 | CATRGDRGAGELFF | TGTGCCACGAGGGGGGACAGGGGGGCCGGGGAGCTGTTTTTT
once | TRBJ2-2 | TRBV9 | NA | 14 | CASSVETVSGELFF | TGTGCCAGCAGCGTAGAAACAGTCTCCGGGGAGCTGTTTTTT
once | TRBJ2-2 | TRBV29-1 | NA | 12 | CSVQGSTGELFF | TGCAGCGTCCAGGGTTCCACCGGGGAGCTGTTTTTT
NA | TRBJ1-5 | TRBV2 | NA | 13 | CASTGNDVQPQHF | TGTGCCAGCACAGGGAACGACGTTCAGCCCCAGCATTTT
NA | TRBJ1-2 | TRBV7-8 | TRBD1 | 14 | CASSETGSPYGYTF | TGTGCCAGCAGCGAGACAGGGTCGCCCTATGGCTACACCTTC
NA | TRBJ1-2 | TRBV6-5 | NA | 15 | CASSLDRPMGIGYTF | TGTGCCAGCAGTCTCGACAGACCGATGGGGATCGGCTACACCTTC
NA | TRBJ1-2 | TRBV29-1 | NA | 11 | CSVEVGLGYTF | TGCAGCGTTGAGGTGGGACTGGGCTACACCTTC
NA | TRBJ1-4 | TRBV6-1 | NA | 13 | CASGEDYWEKLFF | TGTGCCAGCGGGGAGGACTATTGGGAAAAACTGTTTTTT
NA | TRBJ2-7 | TRBV9 | NA | 14 | CASSVEGGTYEQYF | TGTGCCAGCAGCGTTGAGGGGGGGACCTACGAGCAGTACTTC
NA | TRBJ1-6 | TRBV5-1 | TRBD1 | 14 | CASTIDRASSPLHF | TGCGCCAGCACCATCGACAGGGCGTCTTCACCCCTCCACTTT
NA | TRBJ2-2 | TRBV7-8 | TRBD1 | 15 | CASSPGRTGTGELFF | TGTGCCAGCAGCCCAGGCCGGACAGGAACCGGGGAGCTGTTTTTT
NA | TRBJ1-4 | TRBV6-5 | TRBD1 | 13 | CASRLQGEEKLFF | TGTGCCAGCAGATTACAGGGGGAGGAAAAACTGTTTTTT
once | TRBJ1-5 | TRBV10-1 | NA | 15 | CASTKRDRREWPQHF | TGCGCCAGCACTAAACGCGACCGCCGGGAGTGGCCCCAGCATTTT
NA | TRBJ1-2 | TRBV5-4 | NA | 14 | CASSLRQGPRGYTF | TGTGCCAGCAGCTTGAGGCAGGGCCCCAGGGGCTACACCTTC
NA | TRBJ1-5 | TRBV6-1 | NA | 14 | CASSEGGPDQPQHF | TGTGCCAGCAGTGAAGGGGGGCCGGATCAGCCCCAGCATTTT
NA | TRBJ1-1 | TRBV6-5 | TRBD1 | 16 | CASSFRDRVGNTEAFF | TGTGCCAGCAGTTTCCGGGACAGGGTGGGGAACACTGAAGCTTTCTTT